Listed below are T cell receptor beta chains from one sample, sequenced in a study of blood T cell repertoires in COVID-19. Clones were sequenced by immunoSEQ multiplex PCR, and TCRdb holds only the in-frame ones, with some missing. Of about 160,000 clones in the sample, approximately 82% were seen once. The specimen sequenced was peripheral blood. These receptors came from a middle-aged woman with COVID-19, enrolled during active disease. CDR3s include the opening cysteine and the closing phenylalanine or tryptophan. Fields, in order: clone size, D gene, J gene, V gene, CDR3 DNA, CDR3 protein. D genes are given only for firm matches. Rows may omit the clone size; those that give it use once, few, many or a size class.

.	TRBD1	TRBJ1-2	TRBV10-2	TGCGCCAGCAGTAGAACAGGGGGCGGGAACTATGGCTACACCTTC	CASSRTGGGNYGYTF
.	TRBD1	TRBJ1-2	TRBV11-2	TGTGCCAGCAGCTTAGCCTCCGGGGACAGGGTTTATGGCTACACCTTC	CASSLASGDRVYGYTF
.	.	TRBJ1-4	TRBV5-1	TGCGCCAGCAGCTTGGACAGATCTAATGAAAAACTGTTTTTT	CASSLDRSNEKLFF
.	TRBD1	TRBJ2-5	TRBV14	TGTGCCAGCAGCCACATGACAGGGATAGAGACCCAGTACTTC	CASSHMTGIETQYF
.	TRBD2	TRBJ2-1	TRBV27	TGTGCCAGCAGTTTATTGCCGGGACTAGCGGGAGGTGTATTGAGCTACAATGAGCAGTTCTTC	CASSLLPGLAGGVLSYNEQFF
few	.	TRBJ1-2	TRBV7-8	TGTGCCAGCAGCCCACGTCTCGGGATGGAGTATGGCTACACCTTC	CASSPRLGMEYGYTF
.	.	TRBJ2-1	TRBV7-9	TGTGCCAGCAGCTTATTGAGTGAGCAGTTCTTC	CASSLLSEQFF
once	.	TRBJ1-6	TRBV5-6	TGTGCCAGCAGCCTGACAGCGCTTAATTCACCCCTCCACTTT	CASSLTALNSPLHF
.	.	TRBJ1-6	TRBV7-8	TGTGCCAGCAGTGAGCGTGTTTCACCCCTCCACTTT	CASSERVSPLHF
.	.	TRBJ2-1	TRBV6-5	TGTGCGACAGTGGGGAATGAGCAGTTCTTC	CATVGNEQFF
once	.	TRBJ1-1	TRBV7-8	TGTGCCAGCAGCTTAATGGCAGGGAATCTCGTAGTAACTGAAGCTTTCTTT	CASSLMAGNLVVTEAFF
few	.	TRBJ2-1	TRBV4-2	TGTGCCAGCAGCCAAGATCTCCCAGCGAACAATGAGCAGTTCTTC	CASSQDLPANNEQFF
.	TRBD2	TRBJ2-2	TRBV9	TGTGCCAGCAGCGAACGGACTAGCTCGGGGTCCGGGGAGCTGTTTTTT	CASSERTSSGSGELFF
.	.	TRBJ2-7	TRBV7-9	TGTGCCAGCAGCTTAGTGGAGAGCGGCTACGAGCAGTACTTC	CASSLVESGYEQYF
.	.	TRBJ1-6	TRBV28	TGTGCCAGCAGTTTTGGGGGGGGAGGAGAATCACCCCTCCACTTT	CASSFGGGGESPLHF
.	TRBD2	TRBJ2-1	TRBV3-1/TRBV3-2	TGTGCCAGCAGCCTAGGACTAGCGGGAGGGAGAGAGCAGTTCTTC	CASSLGLAGGREQFF
.	.	TRBJ2-5	TRBV28	TGTGCCAGCAGTTTACGAGGTGTGGTTTGGGAGACCCAGTACTTC	CASSLRGVVWETQYF
.	TRBD1	TRBJ1-6	TRBV6-2/TRBV6-3	TGTGCCAGCAGTACCGGGACAGGGATTTCACCCCTCCACTTT	CASSTGTGISPLHF
.	TRBD1	TRBJ2-1	TRBV4-1	TGCGCCAGCAGCCATGAAACAGGGGGCCAGTTCTTC	CASSHETGGQFF
.	TRBD1	TRBJ2-3	TRBV10-3	TGTGCCATCACCGGACAGGGGGCAGATACGCAGTATTTT	CAITGQGADTQYF
.	.	TRBJ2-1	TRBV3-1/TRBV3-2	TGTGCCAGCAGCCGCTACTCCTACAATGAGCAGTTCTTC	CASSRYSYNEQFF
once	.	TRBJ1-2	TRBV7-9	TGTGCCAGCAGCTTAGGGGCAACTAACTATGGCTACACCTTC	CASSLGATNYGYTF
few	.	TRBJ1-2	TRBV10-3	TGTGCCATCAGTGCGTCAGGGACTCTCTATGGCTACACCTTC	CAISASGTLYGYTF
few	.	TRBJ1-3	TRBV5-4	TGTGCCAGCAGCGTCGCCGGGACATTGGGAAACACCATATATTTT	CASSVAGTLGNTIYF
.	.	TRBJ2-5	TRBV2	TGTGCCAGTCCACAGGGCCCGGAGACCCAGTACTTC	CASPQGPETQYF
.	.	TRBJ2-1	TRBV4-1	TGCGCCAGCAGCCGGGAGCCATACAATGAGCAGTTCTTC	CASSREPYNEQFF
.	.	TRBJ2-3	TRBV7-6	TGTGCCAGCAGCTCTAAGACAGTTAGGGCTGGAGATACGCAGTATTTT	CASSSKTVRAGDTQYF
.	.	TRBJ2-5	TRBV2	TGTGCCAGCAGTGGGCATCTAGGCCAAGAGACCCAGTACTTC	CASSGHLGQETQYF
.	.	TRBJ1-5	TRBV9	TGTGCCAGCAGCGTAGGGGGGGAGGGTCAGCCCCAGCATTTT	CASSVGGEGQPQHF
.	TRBD2	TRBJ2-2	TRBV6-5	TGTGCCAGCACTAGCGGGACAACGAACACCGGGGAGCTGTTTTTT	CASTSGTTNTGELFF
.	.	TRBJ2-1	TRBV6-5	TGTGCCAGCAGTTACCCCCCTTTTTATGAGCAGTTCTTC	CASSYPPFYEQFF
.	.	TRBJ2-5	TRBV3-1/TRBV3-2	TGTGCCAGCAGCCAAGATTTCACTAGCTTTGAGACCCAGTACTTC	CASSQDFTSFETQYF
.	TRBD1	TRBJ1-5	TRBV20-1	TGCAGTGCCAGTGAGGGGGCTGGAAGCAATCAGCCCCAGCATTTT	CSASEGAGSNQPQHF
.	TRBD2	TRBJ2-5	TRBV27	TGTGCCAGCAGTTTCTCCCCGGGGGGGCGAGAGACCCAGTACTTC	CASSFSPGGRETQYF
.	TRBD2	TRBJ2-3	TRBV5-4	TGTGCCAGCAGCTTGGGTCCTAGCGGGGGGACTAGCACAGATACGCAGTATTTT	CASSLGPSGGTSTDTQYF
few	.	TRBJ2-3	TRBV6-5	TGTGCCAGCAGGAGACAGCAAGCGCAGTATTTT	CASRRQQAQYF
.	.	TRBJ1-1	TRBV6-5	TGTGCCAGCAGTATCGCCAGGAACACTGAAGCTTTCTTT	CASSIARNTEAFF
.	.	TRBJ2-3	TRBV27	TGTGCCAGCAGTCCACGTAGGGGGAGCGCCTTTTTT	CASSPRRGSAFF
.	TRBD1	TRBJ1-1	TRBV27	TGTGCCAGCAGTTCCCCTCCCGGACAGGGGGAGGCTTTCTTT	CASSSPPGQGEAFF
.	TRBD1	TRBJ1-2	TRBV19	TGTGCCAGTAGTACCGGACAGGGGGAAGTTATCGACTATGGCTACACCTTC	CASSTGQGEVIDYGYTF
.	TRBD1	TRBJ2-3	TRBV6-4	TGTGCCAGCAGTGGGCCTGGGACAGGAGTTTTT	CASSGPGTGVF
.	TRBD2	TRBJ2-1	TRBV7-3	TGTGCCAGCAGCTTAATAGCGGGAGGGCCTGTAAATGAGCAGTTCTTC	CASSLIAGGPVNEQFF
.	TRBD1	TRBJ1-6	TRBV19	TGTGCCAGTAGTGCCGCAGGGGGGAATTCACCCCTCCACTTT	CASSAAGGNSPLHF
.	.	TRBJ2-2	TRBV15	TGTGCCACCAGAAAAGCGCTGGCGAACACCGGGGAGCTGTTTTTT	CATRKALANTGELFF
.	TRBD2	TRBJ2-3	TRBV28	TGTGCCAGCAGTCGCGGGGGGGGCACAGATACGCAGTATTTT	CASSRGGGTDTQYF
.	TRBD2	TRBJ2-1	TRBV6-1	TGTGCCAGCAGTGACGGTGTAGGACTAGCGGAGTGGAGCTCCTACAATGAGCAGTTCTTC	CASSDGVGLAEWSSYNEQFF
.	TRBD1	TRBJ1-4	TRBV7-9	TGTGCCAGCAGCTCCGGACAGGGAAGGGGTGCGGGGGAAAAACTGTTTTTT	CASSSGQGRGAGEKLFF
.	.	TRBJ2-3	TRBV10-2	TGCGCCAGCTCAACGGGGAGCACAGATACGCAGTATTTT	CASSTGSTDTQYF
.	.	TRBJ2-7	TRBV9	TGTGCCAGCAGCGTAGGGCCAGTCAGCTCCTACGAGCAGTACTTC	CASSVGPVSSYEQYF
.	TRBD1	TRBJ1-2	TRBV12-3/TRBV12-4	TGTGCCAGCAGCCAGGACAGGCACTATGGCTACACCTTC	CASSQDRHYGYTF
.	TRBD2	TRBJ2-1	TRBV5-4	TGTGCCAGCAGCTCACCCGGGAGGCACTCCTACAATGAGCAGTTCTTC	CASSSPGRHSYNEQFF